This T cell receptor (beta chain) was profiled in a study of cytomegalovirus exposure and HLA in healthy donors (dated by TCRdb to 2015 to 2018). The study in broad terms: According to a later analysis, one platform produced both the roughly 130 validation repertoires and the roughly 660 repertoires of the first cohort. The study aimed to test whether signatures of past pathogen exposure could be identified by cataloging public T cell receptors. Along with the 666-subject first cohort, a separate validation cohort of about 110 different subjects was used. High-throughput TCR immunosequencing, statistical association of individual TCRs with disease status, and machine learning were combined to predict cytomegalovirus infection status. Broad study findings and their caveats: It was suggested by the authors that the approach could potentially be generalized to other disease states and immunological phenotypes. A total of some 180 TCR beta chains were listed by the study as associated with cytomegalovirus. A later analysis had no HLA typing for the validation cohort, so co-occurrence there was scored across all 110 or so repertoires. The classifier was reported to diagnose cytomegalovirus status with high specificity and sensitivity in both the original and validation cohorts. Subsequent analysis determined that TCRs grouped into clusters in the first cohort also showed a tendency toward co-occurrence across the approximately 120 validation repertoires, and 85% to 95% of cluster scores exceeded 0. In vitro tests confirmed that a few of the cytomegalovirus-associated TCR beta chains recognize cytomegalovirus antigens. Most TCR sequences were observed very rarely across donors, whereas some public TCRs were present in many individuals.

From cysteine to phenylalanine, the CDR3 is 13 amino acids long. Only the CDR3 DNA stays, 39 bases, in frame from base 1. CDR1 and CDR2 are read off the germline V gene as SGHDT and YYEEEE. The junction carries 8 bases between V and J, which are trimmed by 2 bases and 2 bases respectively. The library came from the immunoSEQ multiplex PCR assay. As for the original processing: A statistical classification framework was built to diagnose cytomegalovirus status from the catalog of TCR beta chain sequences. TCRdb re-hosts the immuneACCESS table, in-frame sequences only. Its copies lack some clones; in the studies checked, an unresolved V gene accounts for under half of them, and the cause for the rest is not known. V and J calls plus clone size are reproduced from that table; the DNA served to infer D and trimming. The sample contains some 140,000 clones, 85% to 90% of them found a single time. 8% to 9.5% of the sample is in the top ten clones.

Separate from the roughly 660-subject first cohort, the validation cohort of roughly 130 subjects was the group to which the donors belonged. Points on this clone: Which antigen it targets is not known. Base qualities are missing; no much larger clone stands one base away.

The chain is assembled from TRBV5-6 and TRBJ2-7, with no confident D gene call. This sequence originates from a woman aged 18-30 years in good health and CMV-seropositive. Sequencing used PBMCs. The CDR3 region: CASSLPGPYEQYF. In nucleotides, the sequence is TGTGCCAGCAGCTTACCAGGCCCCTACGAGCAGTACTTC. Full variable domain (CDR3 extended with the reference TRBV5-6 and TRBJ2-7 proteins): DAGVTQSPTHLIKTRGQQVTLRCSPKSGHDTVSWYQQALGQGPQFIFQYYEEEERQRGNFPDRFSGHQFPNYSSELNVNALLLGDSALYLCASSLPGPYEQYFGPGTRLTVT.